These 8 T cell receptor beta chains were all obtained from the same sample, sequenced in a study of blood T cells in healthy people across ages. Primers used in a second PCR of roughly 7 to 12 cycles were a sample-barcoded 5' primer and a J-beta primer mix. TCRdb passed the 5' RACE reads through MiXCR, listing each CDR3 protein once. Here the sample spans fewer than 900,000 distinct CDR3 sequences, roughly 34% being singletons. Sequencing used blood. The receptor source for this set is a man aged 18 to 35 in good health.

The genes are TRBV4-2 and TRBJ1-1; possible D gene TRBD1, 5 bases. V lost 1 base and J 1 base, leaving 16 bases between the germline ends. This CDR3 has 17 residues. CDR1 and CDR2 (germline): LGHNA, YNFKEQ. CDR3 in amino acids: CASSQVGWGLRNTEAFF. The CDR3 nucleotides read TGTGCCAGCAGCCAAGTGGGTTGGGGGTTGAGGAACACTGAAGCTTTCTTT.

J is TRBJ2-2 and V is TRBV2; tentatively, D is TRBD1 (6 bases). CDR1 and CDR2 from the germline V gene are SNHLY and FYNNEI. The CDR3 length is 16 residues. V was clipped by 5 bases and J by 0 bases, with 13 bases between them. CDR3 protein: CASSKDSLANTGELFF. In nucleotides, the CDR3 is TGTGCCAGCAGTAAGGACAGCCTCGCGAACACCGGGGAGCTGTTTTTT.

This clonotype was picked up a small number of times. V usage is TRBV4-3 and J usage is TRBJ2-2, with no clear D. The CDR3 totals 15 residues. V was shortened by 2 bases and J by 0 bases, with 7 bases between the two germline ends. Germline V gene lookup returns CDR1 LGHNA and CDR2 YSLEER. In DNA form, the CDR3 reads TGCGCCAGCAGCCAATACAGTGCGAACACCGGGGAGCTGTTTTTT. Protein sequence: CASSQYSANTGELFF.

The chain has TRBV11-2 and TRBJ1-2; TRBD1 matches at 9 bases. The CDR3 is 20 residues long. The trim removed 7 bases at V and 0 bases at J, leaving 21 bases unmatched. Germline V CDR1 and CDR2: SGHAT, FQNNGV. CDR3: CASTSALAGQGPKSNYGYTF. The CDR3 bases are TGTGCCAGCACCTCGGCTCTTGCAGGACAGGGGCCCAAGTCTAACTATGGCTACACCTTC.

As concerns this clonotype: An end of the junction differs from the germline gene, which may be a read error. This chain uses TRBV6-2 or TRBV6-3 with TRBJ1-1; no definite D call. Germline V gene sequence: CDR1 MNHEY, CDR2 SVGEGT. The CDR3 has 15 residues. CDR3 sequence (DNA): TGTGCCTGCAGTTACAGTGCGGAACCGCCAGTAGGAGCTTTCTTT. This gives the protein CACSYSAEPPVGAFF.

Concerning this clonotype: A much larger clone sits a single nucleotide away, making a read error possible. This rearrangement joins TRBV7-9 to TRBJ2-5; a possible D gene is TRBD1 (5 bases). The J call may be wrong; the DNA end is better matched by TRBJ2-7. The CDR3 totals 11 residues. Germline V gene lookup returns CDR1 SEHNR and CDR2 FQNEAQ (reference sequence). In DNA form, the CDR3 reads TGTGCCAGCAGGTCAGGGTCCGAGCAGTACTTC. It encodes CASRSGSEQYF.

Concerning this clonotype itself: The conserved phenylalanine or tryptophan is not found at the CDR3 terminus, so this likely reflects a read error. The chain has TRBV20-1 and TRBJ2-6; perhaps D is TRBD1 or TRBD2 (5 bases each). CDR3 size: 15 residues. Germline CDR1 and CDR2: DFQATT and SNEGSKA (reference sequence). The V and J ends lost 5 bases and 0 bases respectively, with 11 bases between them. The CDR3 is CSAPEGISGANVLTY. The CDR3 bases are TGCAGTGCTCCTGAGGGGATCTCTGGGGCCAACGTCCTGACTTAC.

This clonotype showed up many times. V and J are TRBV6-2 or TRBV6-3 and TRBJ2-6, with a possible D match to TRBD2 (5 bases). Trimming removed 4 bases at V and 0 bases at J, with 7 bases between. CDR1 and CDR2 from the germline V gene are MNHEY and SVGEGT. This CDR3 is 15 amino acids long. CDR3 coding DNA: TGTGCCAGCAGTTCCGGGGACTCTGGGGCCAACGTCCTGACTTTC. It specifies CASSSGDSGANVLTF.